What follows is one T cell receptor (beta chain) and its context. The data are from a study of blood T cell repertoires in COVID-19. Sequencing used immunoSEQ multiplex PCR; TCRdb keeps in-frame clones, though not all of them. Among approximately 300,000 clones, over 75% were seen once, and the ten largest hold 5.3%. Recovered participants had two consecutive negative NP/OP PCR tests, healthcare professional clearance, or symptom resolution. Germline-derived CDR1 and CDR2 are PRHDT and FYEKMQ (reference sequence). V was clipped by 0 bases and J by 5 bases; unmatched bases: 5. This CDR3 has 16 amino acids.

This chain joins TRBV13 and TRBJ1-1; 11 bases match TRBD1. The clonotype originates from a woman in her 30s who had recovered from COVID-19. Sequencing was performed on PBMCs or T cells enriched from blood (not recorded which). The CDR3 coding sequence is TGTGCCAGCAGCTTAGGAATCGGGACAGGGGGTACTGAAGCTTTCTTT. Residues: CASSLGIGTGGTEAFF.